This TCR beta chain was obtained from a study of blood T cell repertoires in COVID-19. Background on the study: In each case, the material was cDNA or gDNA derived from T cells, B-cell-depleted T cells, or PBMCs.

The count of this clone is one. Trimming removed 1 base from V and 2 bases from J, with 7 bases in between. CDR3 length equals 13 residues. Germline V gene lookup returns CDR1 SGHTS and CDR2 YDEGEE. As originally analysed: Nucleated cell counts were estimated from reference gene primer amplification. TCRdb's table, derived via immunoSEQ multiplex PCR, lists solely in-frame clones and lacks some. V and J calls and clone size are as listed in that table; D and trimming were resolved from the DNA. Altogether about 34,000 clones are present, 80% being singletons, with the ten largest covering approximately 30%.

Sample: peripheral blood. J is TRBJ2-7 and V is TRBV5-8; the D is unclear. The receptor was isolated from a man aged 80 or over with acute or convalescent COVID-19. CDR3 region: CASSLPGTYEQYF. The CDR3 region has the DNA TGTGCCAGCAGCTTGCCAGGTACCTACGAGCAGTACTTC.